This T cell receptor beta chain is drawn from a study of blood T cell repertoires in COVID-19 (dated by TCRdb to the early 2020s). Regarding the complete study: Collaborator samples came from the United States, Italy and Spain and covered acute and convalescent phases of COVID-19. Where available, HLA class I and class II types were taken from metadata supplied by the sample provider and were not determined by assay-based typing. A de-identified subject ID, COVID-19 status, age in years and sex were almost always included in the sample metadata. A freely available public database, intended as a resource for researchers studying the immune response to SARS-CoV-2, is where the repertoires were released. Deeply sampled blood TCRbeta repertoires from subjects exposed to, actively infected with, or recovered from COVID-19 were included in the dataset. The prospective study material was composed of cDNA or gDNA derived from T cells, B-cell-depleted T cells, or PBMCs. Samples were obtained from the ongoing ImmuneRACE study (first 160 participants) and from 1,254 subjects provided by 6 global collaborators.

In Seattle, one collaborating source enrolled patients while the infection was active and tracked those patients longitudinally over the course of disease. The collaborating institutions used their own protocols to collect whole blood in K2EDTA tubes. For TCRbeta analysis, collaborators shipped samples in one of three forms: frozen whole blood, isolated PBMCs, or DNA extracted from either of those sample types. What the authors observed across the whole study: The amount of clinical and demographic metadata varied by source and participant and was provided uncurated.

The immunoSEQ Assay, a bias-controlled multiplex PCR, was used to amplify TCRbeta CDR3 regions from genomic DNA. Per the authors' processing: The number of nucleated cells in each sample was estimated from the amplification of reference gene primers within the assay. Sequence reads were collapsed and filtered to measure the absolute abundance of every unique TCRbeta CDR3 rearrangement. For each sample, productive Simpson clonality was calculated by taking the square root of Simpson's diversity index across productive rearrangements. TCRdb retrieved this table from immuneACCESS and kept in-frame rearrangements only. Not all clones are present; in checked studies, unresolved V genes account for under half, and no reason is known for the remainder. V, J and clone size are those of that table, while D and trimming were read from the DNA. The sample records about 170,000 clones, 84% of which are singletons. The top ten constitute 2.5% to 3% of the sample.

Comments on this clone: What antigen it recognizes has not been identified. Base qualities are missing; no much larger clone stands one base away.

Measured from the cysteine to the phenylalanine, the CDR3 is 12 residues long. The read is trimmed to its CDR3 DNA, 36 bases read in frame from base 1. The source material was peripheral blood. The sequence derives from a woman of 80 years or more with COVID-19, enrolled during active disease. The V gene is TRBV21-1 and the J gene is TRBJ2-7; no DNA check was done on the table's D call, TRBD2. TRBV21-1 is annotated as a pseudogene. The CDR3 amino acid sequence is: CASTERSYKQYF. The bases read TGTGCCAGCACAGAGCGAAGTTACAAGCAGTACTTC.